The entry below gives a single T cell receptor (beta chain) sequence along with its context. It has no known antigen specificity. No quality values exist for individual bases; no much larger clone is one base distant. The trial excluded patients who had a history of autoimmune disease or were on systemic immunosuppression. Peripheral blood for TCR sequencing was collected from all dose cohorts at baseline, on cycle 4 day 1, and on cycle 7 day 1. The samples were drawn from a first-in-human, open-label, multicenter phase I dose-escalation trial of ivuxolimab. Adults with locally advanced or metastatic head and neck squamous cell, hepatocellular, melanoma or renal cell carcinoma were enrolled in the trial. Before TCR sequencing, CD4+ T cells and CD8+ T cells from peripheral blood were sorted into separate populations. The CDR3 has 17 amino acids, counting the end cysteine and phenylalanine. The retained sequence is limited to the CDR3, 51 bases, with the frame set at the first base. CDR1 and CDR2, per the germline V gene, are SGHVS and FQNEAQ. V is cut back by 1 base and J by 2 bases, with 6 bases in the junction unmatched.

For sequencing of the TCRbeta CDR3 region, genomic DNA was extracted from the sorted cells. TCRbeta CDR3 regions were sequenced using the immunoSEQ Assay. Held by TCRdb, this immuneACCESS table contains in-frame sequences only and omits some clones. Under half of the omission traces to an unresolved V gene where checked; the cause of the rest is unknown. The sample table holds almost 80,000 clones, of which 70% to 90% were seen once. Jointly, the top ten make up 20% to 30% of the sample. The entry originates in a study of OX40 agonist ivuxolimab in advanced cancers. With respect to the entire study: Ivuxolimab was a fully human IgG2 agonistic monoclonal antibody targeting the costimulatory receptor OX40 (CD134). Intravenous ivuxolimab was administered to patients every 2 weeks at six dose levels: 0.01, 0.1, 0.3, 1.5, 3 and 10 mg/kg. Among the roughly 50 dose-escalation patients, around 19 had hepatocellular carcinoma, approximately 15 melanoma, 9 renal cell carcinoma and 9 head and neck cancer. In the dose-escalation cohort, 75% to 90% of patients were male, and the mean age was around 60 years with a range of roughly 20 to 80. Patients were allowed to have had prior anti-PD-1, anti-PD-L1 or anti-CTLA-4 therapy, and approximately 39% of the dose-escalation patients had been treated with checkpoint inhibitors. Partial responses occurred in three dose-escalation patients, of whom one had hepatocellular carcinoma and two had cutaneous melanoma. Peripheral TCRbeta sequencing was intended to test whether TCR sequence diversity was altered and clonal T-cell expansion was caused by ivuxolimab. The paper reports the monotherapy dose-escalation portion (N ≈ 50 patients) of the phase I ivuxolimab trial. Findings and caveats that apply to the study as a whole: The antigen specificity of the peripheral T cells that underwent clonal expansion was not determined. On average, CD8+ T cells showed more expanded clones than CD4+ T cells after ivuxolimab. At doses of 0.1 to 3.0 mg/kg, clonal expansion of both CD4+ and CD8+ T cells in blood was seen between baseline and week 6. Low levels of normalized T-cell clonal expansion were also seen in some patients who did not respond. In the 0.1-3.0 mg/kg groups, partial responders were among the patients with the lowest normalized peripheral clonal expansion, particularly in CD8+ T cells.

The source material was CD4+ or CD8+ T cells sorted from blood, sampled in a trial of the OX40 agonist ivuxolimab. The receptor's source is an adult with an advanced solid tumor such as melanoma, head and neck, liver or kidney cancer. The chain is assembled from TRBV7-8 and TRBJ2-3; TRBD1 aligns with 10 central bases. In nucleotide form, the sequence is TGTGCCAGCAGCTTAGGAAGGACAGGGGGAAACACAGATACGCAGTATTTT. This sequence encodes CASSLGRTGGNTDTQYF.